The present entry profiles one T cell receptor beta chain with its context. This sample is drawn from a study of ipilimumab plus nivolumab after autologous stem cell transplantation. As for the study in general: Patients received a median of 5 ipilimumab and roughly 8 nivolumab doses.

Patients got ipilimumab 1 mg/kg beginning 14 to 28 days post-transplant. Clones were read by immunoSEQ multiplex PCR, and TCRdb kept only the in-frame ones, dropping some. Of 17,000 or so clones listed, approximately 80% are singletons. The starting material was PBMCs, obtained in a trial of ipilimumab plus nivolumab as post-transplant consolidation. This receptor was obtained from a male donor with diffuse large B-cell lymphoma.

CDR3: CATSRDRASGTTDTQYF. The CDR3 region has the DNA TGTGCCACCAGCAGAGATCGCGCTAGCGGGACAACAGATACGCAGTATTTT. The gene calls are TRBV15 and TRBJ2-3, with 9 bases fitting TRBD2. CDR1 is LNHNV and CDR2 is YYDKDF in the germline V gene (reference sequence). After removal of 0 bases from V and 3 bases from J, the junction contained 7 bases not matched to a gene. There are 17 residues in the CDR3. The variable domain in full, with the rest retrieved from reference TRBV15 and TRBJ2-3, is DAMVIQNPRYQVTQFGKPVTLSCSQTLNHNVMYWYQQKSSQAPKLLFHYYDKDFNNEADTPDNFQSRRPNTSFCFLDIRSPGLGDTAMYLCATSRDRASGTTDTQYFGPGTRLTVL.